Shown below are 3 T cell receptor beta chains from a single sample sequenced in a study of cytomegalovirus exposure and HLA in healthy donors. PCR primers comprised 60 Vbeta and 13 Jbeta primers. The protocol was immunoSEQ multiplex PCR, while the TCRdb copy is restricted to in-frame clones and leaves out a portion. The data hold roughly 140,000 clones, with around 66% observed a single time. Specimen: PBMCs. These TCRs come from a woman aged 25 to 45 in good health and CMV-seropositive.

This chain connects TRBV2 to TRBJ1-2; maybe TRBD1 (6 bases). CDR3 length: 14 amino acids. V lost 6 bases to trimming and J lost 7 bases, with 18 bases between them. Germline loops: CDR1 SNHLY, CDR2 FYNNEI. CDR3 amino acids: CASRDGVSGVGYTF. DNA for the CDR3: TGTGCCAGCAGGGACGGGGTTTCAGGGGTTGGCTACACCTTC.

This chain uses TRBV14 with TRBJ1-1, with a possible D match to TRBD1 (6 bases). CDR3 length: 14 residues. CDR1 and CDR2 from the germline V gene are SGHDN and FVKESK. V lost 4 bases, J lost 8 bases, and 17 bases lay in between. The CDR3 nucleotides are TGTGCCAGCAGCCTATCGACAGGCCGCATCGAAGCTTTCTTT. Translation gives CASSLSTGRIEAFF.

J is TRBJ1-2 and V is TRBV6-5, with TRBD1 as a possible D gene (6 bases). CDR3 size: 13 residues. Per germline, CDR1 MNHEY and CDR2 SVGAGI. The germline V and J ends were trimmed by 6 bases and 6 bases, with 14 bases remaining between them. The CDR3 DNA is TGTGCCAGCAGCCCGGACAGTGCTCATGGCTACACCTTC. As protein: CASSPDSAHGYTF.